Following are 16 T cell receptor beta chains from one sample sequenced in a study of T cells in localized non-small cell lung cancer. Clones were read by immunoSEQ multiplex PCR, and TCRdb kept only the in-frame ones, dropping some. This sample yields about 70,000 clones, of which roughly nine tenths are seen a single time; about a fifth belongs to the top ten. Sample: peripheral blood, taken before any cancer treatment. These receptors were collected from a male donor aged 60 or over with stage III squamous cell lung carcinoma.

This chain connects TRBV10-3 to TRBJ1-5; D is ambiguous. Germline V lookup: CDR1 ENHRY, CDR2 SYGVKD. The CDR3 is 16 amino acids. Trimming took 4 bases from V and 2 from J, leaving 15 bases between them. CDR3 nucleotides: TGTGCCATCAGTGCGTCCACCGGAGGCCGCAATCAGCCCCAGCATTTT. This gives the protein CAISASTGGRNQPQHF.

With regard to this clone: Different DNA sequences within this sample yield the same CDR3. The chain couples TRBV19 to TRBJ1-4; 7 bases line up with TRBD1. With V trimmed by 5 bases and J by 1 base, 4 bases remained unmatched. The germline CDR1 and CDR2 sequences are LNHDA and SQIVND (reference sequence). The length of the CDR3 is 15 residues. The CDR3 loop is CASSARQGTNEKLFF. The DNA for the CDR3 is TGTGCCAGTAGTGCCCGACAGGGAACTAATGAAAAACTGTTTTTT.

The rearrangement joins TRBV9 to TRBJ2-5; TRBD2 aligns across 9 bases. The CDR3 loop spans 15 amino acids. The J segment lost 5 bases and the V segment lost 0 bases, leaving 5 bases of the junction unmatched. Germline values: CDR1 SGDLS, CDR2 YYNGEE. The CDR3 bases are TGTGCCAGCAGCGTAGTGGCTAGCGGGGTTGAGACCCAGTACTTC. Its protein is CASSVVASGVETQYF. Complete variable domain (other parts from reference TRBV9 and TRBJ2-5): DSGVTQTPKHLITATGQRVTLRCSPRSGDLSVYWYQQSLDQGLQFLIQYYNGEERAKGNILERFSAQQFPDLHSELNLSSLELGDSALYFCASSVVASGVETQYFGPGTRLLVL.

J is TRBJ2-3 and V is TRBV5-5; 8 bases fit TRBD2. This CDR3 is built from 13 residues. Germline lookup yields CDR1 SGHKS and CDR2 YYEKEE (reference sequence). V lost 2 bases and J lost 6; bases outside the gene matches: 2. The CDR3 region is CASSFREGDTQYF. The CDR3 coding sequence is TGTGCCAGCAGCTTTCGGGAGGGTGATACGCAGTATTTT.

The V call is TRBV10-3, the J call TRBJ2-3; the D gene is possibly TRBD2 (6 bases). This CDR3 region has 16 residues. CDR1 is ENHRY and CDR2 is SYGVKD in the germline V gene. V was pared by 0 bases and J by 0 bases, with 10 bases between. CDR3 nucleotides: TGTGCCATCAGTGAGTCGACTAGGGGAAGCACAGATACGCAGTATTTT. Its protein is CAISESTRGSTDTQYF.

V is TRBV7-9 and J is TRBJ1-4; D uncertain. V gave up 3 bases and J gave up 8 bases, with 13 bases separating them. The CDR3 totals 14 residues. Germline lookup yields CDR1 SEHNR and CDR2 FQNEAQ (reference sequence). CDR3 DNA sequence: TGTGCCAGCAGCTTCGGACGGGATGGGGAAAAACTGTTTTTT. This encodes CASSFGRDGEKLFF. Filled out from reference TRBV7-9 and TRBJ1-4, the complete variable domain reads DTGVSQNPRHKITKRGQNVTFRCDPISEHNRLYWYRQTLGQGPEFLTYFQNEAQLEKSRLLSDRFSAERPKGSFSTLEIQRTEQGDSAMYLCASSFGRDGEKLFFGSGTQLSVL.

This chain connects TRBV18 to TRBJ1-5; 7 positions agree with TRBD1. This CDR3 comprises 15 residues. The junction had 10 bases not matched to a gene; V was cut back by 6 bases and J by 5 bases. Germline assignment: CDR1 KGHSH and CDR2 LQKENI. CDR3 coding DNA: TGTGCCAGCTCTTTCTCCGGGACAGCGGATCAGCCCCAGCATTTT. Amino acid sequence: CASSFSGTADQPQHF.

The V call is TRBV7-9, the J call TRBJ1-2; TRBD1 matches at 7 bases. The V segment lost 4 bases and the J segment 5 bases; nucleotides outside the gene matches: 10. CDR3 size: 15 residues. The germline V gene has CDR1 SEHNR and CDR2 FQNEAQ (reference sequence). CDR3 sequence: CASSSSGTAVYGYTF. The CDR3 region has the DNA TGTGCCAGCAGCTCCTCCGGGACAGCCGTTTATGGCTACACCTTC.

The chain recombines TRBV19 with TRBJ1-1; D is uncertain. CDR1 and CDR2 (germline): LNHDA, SQIVND (reference sequence). Trimming shortened V by 5 bases and J by 2 bases, and 9 bases separated the two germline ends. This CDR3 is 13 amino acids long. In nucleotides, the CDR3 is TGTGCCAGTAGTTCAAAAAGAAACACTGAAGCTTTCTTT. The encoded protein is CASSSKRNTEAFF.

This clone was observed a few times. The chain recombines TRBV7-8 with TRBJ1-4; D is perhaps TRBD1 (5 bases). Deletions cut 4 bases from V and 12 bases from J, with 15 bases between. This CDR3 has 13 residues. Germline CDR1 SGHVS, CDR2 FQNEAQ. The CDR3 protein is CASSSRVPRELFF. For the CDR3, the DNA is TGTGCCAGCAGCTCCAGGGTCCCAAGGGAACTGTTTTTT.

The chain joins TRBV11-2 to TRBJ1-1, with no clear D. The germline V and J ends were trimmed by 1 base and 0 bases, with 12 bases remaining between them. Germline values: CDR1 SGHAT, CDR2 FQNNGV. This CDR3 has 16 residues. The CDR3 DNA reads as TGTGCCAGCAGCTTAGTTGCACAGCTAATGAACACTGAAGCTTTCTTT. It translates to CASSLVAQLMNTEAFF.

This chain joins TRBV13 and TRBJ2-2, with a weak D call TRBD1 (5 bases). The CDR3 is made up of 15 amino acids. The ends were cut back, 0 bases at V and 9 bases at J, with 14 bases in the middle. Per the germline V gene, CDR1 is PRHDT and CDR2 is FYEKMQ (reference sequence). The CDR3, as DNA: TGTGCCAGCAGCTTAGGCCGATCAGGGAATCGGGAGCTGTTTTTT. Amino acids: CASSLGRSGNRELFF.

The chain employs TRBV19 and TRBJ1-4; no clear D gene. This CDR3 is built from 14 residues. Germline V gene sequence: CDR1 LNHDA, CDR2 SQIVND (reference sequence). V was trimmed by 4 bases and J by 5 bases, leaving 11 bases between them. CDR3 loop: CASSTGNQNEKLFF. The CDR3 DNA sequence: TGTGCCAGTAGTACGGGTAACCAAAATGAAAAACTGTTTTTT.

This clone was detected once. The chain couples TRBV6-5 to TRBJ2-2; D is possibly TRBD2 (5 bases). V dropped 4 bases and J dropped 1 base, with 10 bases sitting between them. Germline V gene sequence: CDR1 MNHEY, CDR2 SVGAGI. This CDR3 has 15 amino acids. CDR3 sequence (DNA): TGTGCCAGCAGTTCATCGGGATTGAACACCGGGGAGCTGTTTTTT. Encoded protein: CASSSSGLNTGELFF.

The J gene is TRBJ2-1, the V gene TRBV10-3; 7 bases line up with TRBD2. V was pared by 4 bases and J by 0 bases, with 6 bases of the junction left unmatched. The CDR3 has 16 residues. CDR1 is ENHRY, CDR2 SYGVKD, per germline. The CDR3 nucleotides read TGTGCCATCAGTGGGGGGGGACTAAGCTCCTACAATGAGCAGTTCTTC. This encodes CAISGGGLSSYNEQFF.

V gene TRBV10-3 combines with J gene TRBJ1-5, with D hard to call. Germline loops: CDR1 ENHRY, CDR2 SYGVKD. The CDR3 is 13 residues long. V was shortened by 4 bases and J by 4 bases, with 8 bases between the two germline ends. The CDR3: CAISVQKNQPQHF. The CDR3 coding sequence is TGTGCCATCAGTGTGCAGAAAAATCAGCCCCAGCATTTT.